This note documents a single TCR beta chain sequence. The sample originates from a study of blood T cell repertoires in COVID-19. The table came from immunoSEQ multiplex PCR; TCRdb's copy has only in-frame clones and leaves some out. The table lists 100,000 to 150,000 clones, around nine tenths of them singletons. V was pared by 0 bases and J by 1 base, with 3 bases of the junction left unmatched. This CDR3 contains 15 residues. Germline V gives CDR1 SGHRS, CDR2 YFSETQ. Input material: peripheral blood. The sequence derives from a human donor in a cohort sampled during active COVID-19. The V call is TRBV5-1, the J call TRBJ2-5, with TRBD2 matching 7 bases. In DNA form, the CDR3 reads TGCGCCAGCAGCTTGGTTTCTAGCGGCCAAGAGACCCAGTACTTC. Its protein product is CASSLVSSGQETQYF.